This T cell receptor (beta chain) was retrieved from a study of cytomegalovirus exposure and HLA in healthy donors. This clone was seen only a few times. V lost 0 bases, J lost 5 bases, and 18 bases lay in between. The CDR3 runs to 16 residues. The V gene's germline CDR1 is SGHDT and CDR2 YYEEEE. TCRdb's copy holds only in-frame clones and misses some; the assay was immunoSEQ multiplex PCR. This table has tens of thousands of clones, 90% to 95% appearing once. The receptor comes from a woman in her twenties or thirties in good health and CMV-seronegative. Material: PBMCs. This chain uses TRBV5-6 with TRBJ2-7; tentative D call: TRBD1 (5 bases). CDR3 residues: CASSLDPQGQNDEQYF. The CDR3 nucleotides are TGTGCCAGCAGCTTGGATCCGCAGGGTCAAAACGACGAGCAGTACTTC.